The rows below give T cell receptor beta chains drawn from one sample of a study of T cell responses to AZD1222 COVID-19 vaccine. The protocol was immunoSEQ multiplex PCR, while the TCRdb copy is restricted to in-frame clones and leaves out a portion. The table records approximately 150,000 clones, 90% to 95% of them present only once. The sequences come from peripheral blood, collected 28 days after the second AZD1222 dose. Receptor source: an adult who received the AZD1222 COVID-19 vaccine. The CDR3 runs from the conserved cysteine through the conserved F or W. The order of the fields is clone size, D gene, J gene, V gene, CDR3 protein, CDR3 DNA. The D gene is left open where the match is weak. A clone size is listed for some rows: how often the clone was seen (once, few, many), or a class if it is expanded.

clone size: NA; D gene: TRBD2; J gene: TRBJ2-2; V gene: TRBV3-1/TRBV3-2; CDR3 protein: CASSPRTSVYTGELFF; CDR3 DNA: TGTGCCAGCAGCCCCCGGACTAGCGTTTACACCGGGGAGCTGTTTTTT
clone size: NA; D gene: NA; J gene: TRBJ1-2; V gene: TRBV29-1; CDR3 protein: CSVEVRQSGDYGYTF; CDR3 DNA: TGCAGCGTTGAAGTACGCCAGTCGGGCGACTATGGCTACACCTTC
clone size: medium-sized; D gene: TRBD1; J gene: TRBJ1-2; V gene: TRBV7-2; CDR3 protein: CASSLVPGTAYGYTF; CDR3 DNA: TGTGCCAGCAGCTTAGTGCCGGGGACAGCCTATGGCTACACCTTC
clone size: NA; D gene: NA; J gene: TRBJ1-4; V gene: TRBV12-3/TRBV12-4; CDR3 protein: CASRSDSRKLFF; CDR3 DNA: TGTGCCAGCAGATCGGACAGCAGAAAACTGTTTTTT
clone size: NA; D gene: NA; J gene: TRBJ1-4; V gene: TRBV19; CDR3 protein: CATAPQGQGWEKLFF; CDR3 DNA: TGTGCCACCGCGCCTCAGGGGCAAGGGTGGGAAAAACTGTTTTTT
clone size: once; D gene: NA; J gene: TRBJ1-1; V gene: TRBV11-2; CDR3 protein: CASSLEAFLTEAFF; CDR3 DNA: TGTGCCAGCAGCTTAGAGGCCTTTTTGACTGAAGCTTTCTTT
clone size: NA; D gene: TRBD1; J gene: TRBJ1-2; V gene: TRBV29-1; CDR3 protein: CSVTTGQGRGAYTF; CDR3 DNA: TGCAGCGTGACCACGGGACAGGGTCGTGGGGCCTACACCTTC
clone size: NA; D gene: TRBD1; J gene: TRBJ2-5; V gene: TRBV7-2; CDR3 protein: CASSKDRGRGTETQYF; CDR3 DNA: TGTGCCAGCAGCAAGGACAGGGGACGAGGTACGGAGACCCAGTACTTC
clone size: NA; D gene: TRBD1; J gene: TRBJ1-2; V gene: TRBV5-8; CDR3 protein: CASSYITGTGDDGYTF; CDR3 DNA: TGTGCCAGCAGCTACATAACCGGGACAGGGGATGATGGCTACACCTTC
clone size: NA; D gene: NA; J gene: TRBJ1-4; V gene: TRBV7-6; CDR3 protein: CASSLQVSGREKLFF; CDR3 DNA: TGTGCCAGCAGCCTACAGGTCAGCGGGAGAGAAAAACTGTTTTTT
clone size: NA; D gene: NA; J gene: TRBJ2-3; V gene: TRBV6-5; CDR3 protein: CASSENLGTDTQYF; CDR3 DNA: TGTGCCAGCAGCGAGAACCTGGGGACAGATACGCAGTATTTT
clone size: NA; D gene: NA; J gene: TRBJ2-2; V gene: TRBV15; CDR3 protein: CATSRVRGGRLTGELFF; CDR3 DNA: TGTGCCACCAGCAGAGTACGAGGCGGTCGGTTAACCGGGGAGCTGTTTTTT
clone size: NA; D gene: TRBD1; J gene: TRBJ1-1; V gene: TRBV12-3/TRBV12-4; CDR3 protein: CASSLGQGTEAFF; CDR3 DNA: TGTGCCAGCAGCCTCGGACAGGGCACTGAAGCTTTCTTT
clone size: NA; D gene: NA; J gene: TRBJ1-6; V gene: TRBV7-3; CDR3 protein: CASSRGTGGNSPLHF; CDR3 DNA: TGTGCCAGCAGCCGCGGGACCGGGGGCAATTCACCCCTCCACTTT
clone size: few; D gene: NA; J gene: TRBJ2-2; V gene: TRBV27; CDR3 protein: CASSSPGVGPNTGELFF; CDR3 DNA: TGTGCCAGCAGTTCCCCCGGGGTGGGTCCTAACACCGGGGAGCTGTTTTTT
clone size: NA; D gene: TRBD2; J gene: TRBJ2-1; V gene: TRBV5-4; CDR3 protein: CASSAGLAGYNEQFF; CDR3 DNA: TGTGCCAGCAGCGCCGGACTAGCGGGGTACAATGAGCAGTTCTTC
clone size: NA; D gene: NA; J gene: TRBJ2-2; V gene: TRBV21-1; CDR3 protein: CASSKGTASGRGIGELFF; CDR3 DNA: TGTGCCAGCAGCAAAGGGACCGCTAGCGGGAGAGGTATCGGGGAGCTGTTTTTT
clone size: NA; D gene: NA; J gene: TRBJ1-2; V gene: TRBV9; CDR3 protein: CASSVEGHYGYTF; CDR3 DNA: TGTGCCAGCAGCGTAGAAGGCCACTATGGCTACACCTTC
clone size: once; D gene: TRBD1; J gene: TRBJ1-2; V gene: TRBV30; CDR3 protein: CASPAGQDSIRGYTF; CDR3 DNA: TGTGCCTCTCCTGCGGGACAGGATTCAATAAGGGGCTACACCTTC
clone size: NA; D gene: NA; J gene: TRBJ1-2; V gene: TRBV2; CDR3 protein: CASRAGYYGYTF; CDR3 DNA: TGTGCCAGCAGGGCGGGTTACTATGGCTACACCTTC
clone size: NA; D gene: NA; J gene: TRBJ1-4; V gene: TRBV5-1; CDR3 protein: CASSLGGDTGGNEKLFF; CDR3 DNA: TGCGCCAGCAGCTTGGGTGGGGACACCGGGGGTAATGAAAAACTGTTTTTT
clone size: NA; D gene: NA; J gene: TRBJ2-3; V gene: TRBV18; CDR3 protein: CASINRLGGTDTQYF; CDR3 DNA: TGTGCCAGCATTAATCGGTTGGGGGGCACAGATACGCAGTATTTT
clone size: NA; D gene: NA; J gene: TRBJ1-2; V gene: TRBV29-1; CDR3 protein: CSASGWDGYTF; CDR3 DNA: TGCAGCGCCTCGGGCTGGGATGGCTACACCTTC
clone size: NA; D gene: NA; J gene: TRBJ2-1; V gene: TRBV5-6; CDR3 protein: CASTLRRGPGDEQFF; CDR3 DNA: TGTGCCAGCACCCTGCGGCGGGGCCCGGGGGATGAGCAGTTCTTC
clone size: NA; D gene: TRBD1; J gene: TRBJ1-1; V gene: TRBV5-6; CDR3 protein: CASSFGTGSGTEAFF; CDR3 DNA: TGTGCCAGCAGCTTCGGGACAGGGTCAGGGACTGAAGCTTTCTTT
clone size: NA; D gene: NA; J gene: TRBJ1-4; V gene: TRBV5-1; CDR3 protein: CASSTSGIATNEKLFF; CDR3 DNA: TGCGCCAGCAGCACAAGCGGGATAGCAACTAATGAAAAACTGTTTTTT
clone size: NA; D gene: NA; J gene: TRBJ1-6; V gene: TRBV3-1/TRBV3-2; CDR3 protein: CASSRGHSNNSPLHF; CDR3 DNA: TGTGCCAGCAGCCGGGGACATTCCAATAATTCACCCCTCCACTTT
clone size: NA; D gene: NA; J gene: TRBJ2-5; V gene: TRBV5-5; CDR3 protein: CASSLSVETQYF; CDR3 DNA: TGTGCCAGCAGCCTCTCGGTAGAGACCCAGTACTTC
clone size: NA; D gene: NA; J gene: TRBJ1-1; V gene: TRBV3-1/TRBV3-2; CDR3 protein: CASSLPGYTEAFF; CDR3 DNA: TGTGCCAGCAGCTTACCGGGATACACTGAAGCTTTCTTT
clone size: NA; D gene: TRBD2; J gene: TRBJ2-1; V gene: TRBV6-1; CDR3 protein: CASSGGLAASYNEQFF; CDR3 DNA: TGTGCCAGCAGTGGGGGACTAGCGGCTTCCTACAATGAGCAGTTCTTC
clone size: NA; D gene: TRBD2; J gene: TRBJ2-1; V gene: TRBV2; CDR3 protein: CASRMGTSGIGEQFF; CDR3 DNA: TGTGCCAGCAGAATGGGGACTAGCGGGATTGGTGAGCAGTTCTTC
clone size: NA; D gene: TRBD2; J gene: TRBJ2-5; V gene: TRBV7-9; CDR3 protein: CASSQGLAVETQYF; CDR3 DNA: TGTGCCAGCAGCCAAGGACTAGCGGTCGAGACCCAGTACTTC
clone size: once; D gene: NA; J gene: TRBJ2-7; V gene: TRBV11-3; CDR3 protein: CASTPRQGDSYEQYF; CDR3 DNA: TGTGCCAGCACCCCCCGACAAGGGGATTCCTACGAGCAGTACTTC
clone size: NA; D gene: NA; J gene: TRBJ1-5; V gene: TRBV19; CDR3 protein: CASSIVGRVGNQPQHF; CDR3 DNA: TGTGCCAGTAGTATTGTCGGCAGGGTCGGAAATCAGCCCCAGCATTTT
clone size: once; D gene: NA; J gene: TRBJ1-1; V gene: TRBV15; CDR3 protein: CATSRAGWNTEAFF; CDR3 DNA: TGTGCCACCAGCAGGGCAGGGTGGAACACTGAAGCTTTCTTT
clone size: NA; D gene: TRBD2; J gene: TRBJ2-1; V gene: TRBV10-3; CDR3 protein: CAISVGLAGPNEQFF; CDR3 DNA: TGTGCCATCAGTGTCGGGCTAGCGGGACCCAATGAGCAGTTCTTC
clone size: NA; D gene: TRBD2; J gene: TRBJ2-1; V gene: TRBV5-1; CDR3 protein: CASSWKQSGGTYNEQFF; CDR3 DNA: TGCGCCAGCAGCTGGAAACAGAGCGGGGGGACCTACAATGAGCAGTTCTTC
clone size: NA; D gene: NA; J gene: TRBJ1-6; V gene: TRBV4-1; CDR3 protein: CASSQVPGQAYNSPLHF; CDR3 DNA: TGCGCCAGCAGCCAAGTACCGGGGCAGGCCTATAATTCACCCCTCCACTTT
clone size: NA; D gene: NA; J gene: TRBJ2-4; V gene: TRBV15; CDR3 protein: CATSQDKEWNIQYF; CDR3 DNA: TGTGCCACCAGCCAGGACAAGGAGTGGAACATTCAGTACTTC
clone size: NA; D gene: NA; J gene: TRBJ1-5; V gene: TRBV2; CDR3 protein: CASSESPLGQPQHF; CDR3 DNA: TGTGCCAGCAGTGAAAGCCCGTTAGGTCAGCCCCAGCATTTT
clone size: NA; D gene: NA; J gene: TRBJ1-2; V gene: TRBV3-1/TRBV3-2; CDR3 protein: CATREGAGRLTGGYTF; CDR3 DNA: TGTGCCACCAGGGAGGGTGCGGGTAGACTAACGGGTGGCTACACCTTC
clone size: NA; D gene: NA; J gene: TRBJ2-2; V gene: TRBV5-1; CDR3 protein: CASSFNSPGELFF; CDR3 DNA: TGCGCCAGCAGCTTTAACTCACCCGGGGAGCTGTTTTTT
clone size: NA; D gene: NA; J gene: TRBJ2-5; V gene: TRBV5-1; CDR3 protein: CASRVGLQETQYF; CDR3 DNA: TGCGCCAGCAGGGTAGGCCTACAAGAGACCCAGTACTTC
clone size: NA; D gene: TRBD1; J gene: TRBJ2-7; V gene: TRBV5-6; CDR3 protein: CASSFVQGVYEQYF; CDR3 DNA: TGTGCCAGCAGCTTTGTACAGGGGGTTTACGAGCAGTACTTC
clone size: once; D gene: TRBD2; J gene: TRBJ2-3; V gene: TRBV20-1; CDR3 protein: CSASEVSGGRTDTQYF; CDR3 DNA: TGCAGTGCTAGTGAAGTTAGCGGGGGGCGCACAGATACGCAGTATTTT
clone size: NA; D gene: NA; J gene: TRBJ1-5; V gene: TRBV7-8; CDR3 protein: CASSLERFSNQPQHF; CDR3 DNA: TGTGCCAGCAGCTTAGAACGGTTTAGCAATCAGCCCCAGCATTTT
clone size: NA; D gene: TRBD1; J gene: TRBJ1-1; V gene: TRBV19; CDR3 protein: CASSVTGGSGTEAFF; CDR3 DNA: TGTGCCAGTAGTGTCACAGGGGGCAGTGGCACTGAAGCTTTCTTT
clone size: NA; D gene: NA; J gene: TRBJ1-2; V gene: TRBV5-4; CDR3 protein: CASSLGQINGYTF; CDR3 DNA: TGTGCCAGCAGCTTGGGGCAGATAAATGGCTACACCTTC
clone size: NA; D gene: TRBD2; J gene: TRBJ2-1; V gene: TRBV11-2; CDR3 protein: CASSSELAGGKFF; CDR3 DNA: TGTGCCAGCAGCTCCGAATTAGCGGGAGGCAAGTTCTTC
clone size: once; D gene: NA; J gene: TRBJ1-1; V gene: TRBV6-5; CDR3 protein: CASSYNSNGRNTEAFF; CDR3 DNA: TGTGCCAGCAGTTACAATTCTAACGGTCGGAACACTGAAGCTTTCTTT
clone size: NA; D gene: NA; J gene: TRBJ1-1; V gene: TRBV24-1; CDR3 protein: CATSDADGIEAFF; CDR3 DNA: TGTGCCACCAGTGATGCGGACGGAATAGAAGCTTTCTTT
clone size: NA; D gene: NA; J gene: TRBJ1-2; V gene: TRBV9; CDR3 protein: CASRRGVYTF; CDR3 DNA: TGTGCCAGCAGGAGGGGAGTCTACACCTTC
clone size: once; D gene: TRBD2; J gene: TRBJ2-3; V gene: TRBV24-1; CDR3 protein: CATSDTRGVGADSTDTQYF; CDR3 DNA: TGTGCCACCAGTGATACCCGGGGGGTCGGCGCCGACAGCACAGATACGCAGTATTTT
clone size: NA; D gene: TRBD1; J gene: TRBJ1-6; V gene: TRBV24-1; CDR3 protein: CATSDLRGLGSPLHF; CDR3 DNA: TGTGCCACCAGTGACCTCAGGGGGTTAGGATCACCCCTCCACTTT